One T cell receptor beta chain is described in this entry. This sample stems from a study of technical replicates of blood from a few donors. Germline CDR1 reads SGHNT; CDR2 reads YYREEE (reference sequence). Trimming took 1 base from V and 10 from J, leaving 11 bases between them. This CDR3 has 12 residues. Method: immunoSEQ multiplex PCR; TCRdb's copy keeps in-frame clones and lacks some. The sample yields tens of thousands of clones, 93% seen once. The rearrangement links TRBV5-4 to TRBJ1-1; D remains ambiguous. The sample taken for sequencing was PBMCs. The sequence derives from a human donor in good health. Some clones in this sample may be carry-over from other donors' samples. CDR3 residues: CASSLTRGTAFF. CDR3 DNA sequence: TGTGCCAGCAGCTTGACCCGAGGTACAGCTTTCTTT. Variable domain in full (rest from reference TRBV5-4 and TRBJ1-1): ETGVTQSPTHLIKTRGQQVTLRCSSQSGHNTVSWYQQALGQGPQFIFQYYREEENGRGNFPPRFSGLQFPNYSSELNVNALELDDSALYLCASSLTRGTAFFGQGTRLTVV.